This T cell receptor (beta chain) was captured by sequencing in a study of cytomegalovirus exposure and HLA in healthy donors. Study observations and caveats: For presence/absence analyses, sequencing depth was assumed to be roughly uniform across donors.

Per the germline V gene, CDR1 is KGHSH and CDR2 is LQKENI. The J segment lost 6 bases and the V segment lost 3 bases, leaving 2 bases of the junction unmatched. The CDR3 totals 14 residues. This clone was seen more than once but under ten times. The target antigen is unknown. Primers included in the PCR were 60 Vbeta and 13 Jbeta primers. Using immunoSEQ multiplex PCR, the repertoire was profiled, and TCRdb retains in-frame clones only, with some absent. The repertoire has around 200,000 clones, 86% of them found once; the top ten carry 0.25% to 0.4%. This clonotype was obtained from a woman aged 25 to 45 in good health and CMV-seronegative. This sequence joins TRBV18 and TRBJ1-4; 9 bases are shared with TRBD1. Sequencing was performed on PBMCs. As DNA, the CDR3 is TGTGCCAGCTCACCTCGGACAGGGGATGAAAAACTGTTTTTT. The encoded protein is CASSPRTGDEKLFF.